Listed below are T cell receptor beta chains from one sample, sequenced in a study of shared clonotypes between healthy human individuals. Some clones are missing from TCRdb's copy, which holds only in-frame ones; the method was immunoSEQ multiplex PCR. The sample yields more than 1 million clones, approximately 78% seen once. Sequenced material: memory CD4+ T cells from PBMCs. The receptors here all came from a man between 18 and 29 years old in good health. Some clones in this sample may be carry-over from other donors' samples. Each CDR3 is given with its conserved first and last residue. Rows may omit the clone size; those that give it use once, few, many or a size class.

clone size	V gene	J gene	CDR3 protein
.	TRBV10-3	TRBJ2-2	CAISGTTGELFF
.	TRBV2	TRBJ2-2	CASKKEGTGELFF
once	TRBV6-5	TRBJ2-2	CASSWGLAERTGELFF
.	TRBV29-1	TRBJ2-3	CSADSLDTQYF
.	TRBV11-2	TRBJ2-3	CASGIAGVWSDTQYF
.	TRBV28	TRBJ2-3	CASRTGGETDTQYF
.	TRBV7-9	TRBJ2-6	CASSLVGANVLTF
.	TRBV6-5	TRBJ2-7	CASSLGGSSYEQYF
.	TRBV9	TRBJ2-3	CASSVVGGTDTQYF
.	TRBV28	TRBJ2-7	CASRPDRHNSYEQYF
.	TRBV7-9	TRBJ2-7	CASSFSGRYEQYF
.	TRBV6-6	TRBJ1-1	CASTDEKTTYAFF
.	TRBV5-1	TRBJ2-7	CASSSSSSYEQYF